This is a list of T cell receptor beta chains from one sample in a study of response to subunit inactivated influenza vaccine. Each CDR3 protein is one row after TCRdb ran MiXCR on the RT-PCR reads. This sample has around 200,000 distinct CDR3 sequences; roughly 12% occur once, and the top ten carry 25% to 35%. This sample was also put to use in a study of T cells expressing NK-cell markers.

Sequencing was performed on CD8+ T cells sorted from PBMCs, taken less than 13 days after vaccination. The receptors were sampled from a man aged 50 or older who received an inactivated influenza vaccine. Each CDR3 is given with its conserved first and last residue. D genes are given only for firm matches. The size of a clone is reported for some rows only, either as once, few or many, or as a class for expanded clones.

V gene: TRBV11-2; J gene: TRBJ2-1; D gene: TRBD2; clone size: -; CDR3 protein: CASSLVAGGFGEQFF; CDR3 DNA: TGTGCCAGCAGCTTAGTAGCGGGGGGTTTCGGTGAGCAGTTCTTC
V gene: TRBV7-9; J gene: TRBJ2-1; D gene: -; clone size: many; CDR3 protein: CASSLEGTEQFF; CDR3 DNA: TGTGCCAGCAGCTTGGAAGGGACTGAGCAGTTCTTC
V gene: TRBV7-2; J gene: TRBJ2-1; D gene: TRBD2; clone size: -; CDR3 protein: CASSAGTSVYNEQFF; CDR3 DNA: TGTGCCAGCAGCGCCGGGACTAGCGTCTACAATGAGCAGTTCTTC
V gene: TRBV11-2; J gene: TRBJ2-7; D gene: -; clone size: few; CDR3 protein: CASSLEVLGSYEQYF; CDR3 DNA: TGTGCCAGCAGCTTAGAGGTGCTGGGCTCCTACGAGCAGTACTTC
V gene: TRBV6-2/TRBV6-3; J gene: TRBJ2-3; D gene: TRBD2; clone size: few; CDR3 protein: CASSYSWTSGGVDTQYF; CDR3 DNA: TGTGCCAGCAGTTACTCTTGGACTAGCGGGGGTGTAGATACGCAGTATTTT
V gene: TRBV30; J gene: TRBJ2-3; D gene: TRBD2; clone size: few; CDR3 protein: CACEPSGRVNTQYF; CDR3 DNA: TGTGCCTGCGAACCTAGCGGAAGGGTGAATACGCAGTATTTT
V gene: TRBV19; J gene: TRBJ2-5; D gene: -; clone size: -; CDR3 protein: CASSIVLHQQETQYF; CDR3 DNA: TGTGCCAGTAGTATAGTCCTCCACCAACAAGAGACCCAGTACTTC
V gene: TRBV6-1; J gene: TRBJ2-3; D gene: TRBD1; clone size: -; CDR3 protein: CASSPGTGWNTDTQYF; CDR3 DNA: TGTGCCAGCAGTCCCGGGACAGGGTGGAACACAGATACGCAGTATTTT
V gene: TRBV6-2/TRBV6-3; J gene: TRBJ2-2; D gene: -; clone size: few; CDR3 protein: CASSYGGPPISGELFF; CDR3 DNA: TGTGCCAGCAGTTACGGGGGACCGCCGATCTCCGGGGAGCTGTTTTTT
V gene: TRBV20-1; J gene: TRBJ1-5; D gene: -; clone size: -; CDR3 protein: CSARVSGVGQPHHF; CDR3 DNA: TGCAGTGCTAGGGTGTCGGGAGTAGGTCAGCCCCATCATTTT
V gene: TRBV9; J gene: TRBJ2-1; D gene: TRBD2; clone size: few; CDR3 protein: CASSVDRGVGTSGYNEQFF; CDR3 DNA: TGTGCCAGCAGCGTAGATAGAGGTGTGGGAACTAGCGGGTACAATGAGCAGTTCTTC
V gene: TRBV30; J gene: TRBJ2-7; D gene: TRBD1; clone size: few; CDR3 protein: CAWRTGGGEQYF; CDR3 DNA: TGTGCCTGGCGGACAGGGGGCGGCGAGCAGTACTTC
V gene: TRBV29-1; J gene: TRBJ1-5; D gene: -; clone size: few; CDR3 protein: CSVGQGNQPQHF; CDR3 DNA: TGCAGCGTTGGGCAGGGAAATCAGCCCCAGCATTTT
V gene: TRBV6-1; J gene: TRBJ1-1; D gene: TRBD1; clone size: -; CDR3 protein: CASRRDRNTEAFF; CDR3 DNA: TGTGCCAGCAGAAGGGACAGAAACACTGAAGCTTTCTTT
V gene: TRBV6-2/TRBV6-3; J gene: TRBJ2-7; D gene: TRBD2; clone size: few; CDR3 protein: CASSYGGSDYEQYF; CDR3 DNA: TGTGCCAGCAGTTATGGCGGGAGCGATTACGAGCAGTACTTC
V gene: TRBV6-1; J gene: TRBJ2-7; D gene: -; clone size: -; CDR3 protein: CASSEAWRDYEQYF; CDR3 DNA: TGTGCCAGCAGTGAAGCATGGCGGGATTACGAGCAGTACTTC
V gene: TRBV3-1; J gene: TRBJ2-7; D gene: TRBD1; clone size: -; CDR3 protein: CASSPGGLSEQYF; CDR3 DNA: TGTGCCAGCAGCCCAGGGGGCCTGAGCGAGCAGTACTTC
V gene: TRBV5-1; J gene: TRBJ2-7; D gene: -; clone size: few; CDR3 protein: CASSLAQGEQYF; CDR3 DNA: TGCGCCAGCAGCTTGGCCCAGGGCGAGCAGTACTTC
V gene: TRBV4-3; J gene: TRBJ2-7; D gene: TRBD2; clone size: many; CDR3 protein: CASSQAVLADSYEQYF; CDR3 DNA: TGCGCCAGCAGCCAAGCGGTACTAGCGGACTCCTACGAGCAGTACTTC
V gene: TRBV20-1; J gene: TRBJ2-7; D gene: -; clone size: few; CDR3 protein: CSARDGQFAGVENEQYF; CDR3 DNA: TGCAGTGCTAGAGATGGACAGTTCGCGGGAGTTGAGAACGAGCAGTACTTC
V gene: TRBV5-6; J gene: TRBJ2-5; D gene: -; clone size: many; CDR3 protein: CASSLEHQETQYF; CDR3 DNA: TGTGCCAGCAGCTTGGAGCATCAAGAGACCCAGTACTTC
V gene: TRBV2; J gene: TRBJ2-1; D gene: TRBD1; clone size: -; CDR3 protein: CASRDREYNEQFF; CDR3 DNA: TGTGCCAGCAGGGACAGGGAATACAATGAGCAGTTCTTC
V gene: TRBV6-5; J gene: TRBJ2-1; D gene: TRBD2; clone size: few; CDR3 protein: CASSYSSGAYNEQFF; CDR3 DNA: TGTGCCAGCAGTTACTCTAGCGGGGCTTACAATGAGCAGTTCTTC
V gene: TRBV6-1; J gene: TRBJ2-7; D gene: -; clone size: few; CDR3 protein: CASSQIRGQFYEQYF; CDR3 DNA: TGTGCCAGCAGTCAAATCCGAGGACAGTTCTACGAGCAGTACTTC
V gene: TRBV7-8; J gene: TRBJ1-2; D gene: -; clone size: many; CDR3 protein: CASSLDWGGVGYTF; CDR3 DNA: TGTGCCAGCAGCTTAGATTGGGGCGGCGTTGGCTACACCTTC
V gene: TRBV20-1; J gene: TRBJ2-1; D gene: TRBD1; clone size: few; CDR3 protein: CSAREVGGTGDEQFF; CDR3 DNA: TGCAGTGCTAGAGAAGTAGGGGGGACAGGCGATGAGCAGTTCTTC
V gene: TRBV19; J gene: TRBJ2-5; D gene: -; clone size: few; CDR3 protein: CASSPLRASSQETQYF; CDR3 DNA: TGTGCCAGTAGCCCCCTCAGGGCTAGTTCCCAAGAGACCCAGTACTTC
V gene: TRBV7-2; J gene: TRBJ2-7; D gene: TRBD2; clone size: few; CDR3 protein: CASSLGSGRASFYEQYF; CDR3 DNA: TGTGCCAGCAGCTTAGGGAGCGGGAGGGCCTCCTTCTACGAGCAGTACTTC
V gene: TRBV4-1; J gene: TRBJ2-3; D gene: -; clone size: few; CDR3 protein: CASSQGGWGLDTQYF; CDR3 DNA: TGCGCCAGCAGCCAAGGGGGGTGGGGGCTAGATACGCAGTATTTT
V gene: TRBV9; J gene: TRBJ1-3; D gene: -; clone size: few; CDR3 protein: CASSVGGSSGNTIYF; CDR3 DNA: TGTGCCAGCAGCGTAGGAGGGAGCTCTGGAAACACCATATATTTT
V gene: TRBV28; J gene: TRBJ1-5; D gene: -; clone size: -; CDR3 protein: CASRFGPPGQPQHF; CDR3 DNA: TGTGCCAGCAGGTTCGGTCCTCCGGGTCAGCCCCAGCATTTT
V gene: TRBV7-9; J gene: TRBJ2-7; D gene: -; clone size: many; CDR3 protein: CASNLRTDYEQYF; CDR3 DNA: TGTGCCAGCAACCTTCGAACAGATTACGAGCAGTACTTC
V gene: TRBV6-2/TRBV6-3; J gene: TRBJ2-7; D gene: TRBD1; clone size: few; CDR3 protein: CASSADRGTYEQYF; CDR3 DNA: TGTGCCAGCAGCGCGGACAGGGGGACCTACGAGCAGTACTTC
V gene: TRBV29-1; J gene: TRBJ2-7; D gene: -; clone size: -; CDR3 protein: CSVEGQTEGPSYEQYF; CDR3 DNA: TGCAGCGTTGAAGGACAAACTGAAGGCCCTAGCTACGAGCAGTACTTC
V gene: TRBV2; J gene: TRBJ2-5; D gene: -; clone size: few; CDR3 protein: CASSDVGQETQYF; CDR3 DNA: TGTGCCAGCAGTGATGTGGGACAAGAGACCCAGTACTTC
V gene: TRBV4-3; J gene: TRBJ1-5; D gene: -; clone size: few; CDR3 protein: CASSQERLPGQPQHF; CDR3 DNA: TGCGCCAGCAGCCAAGAACGTCTGCCTGGGCAGCCCCAGCATTTT
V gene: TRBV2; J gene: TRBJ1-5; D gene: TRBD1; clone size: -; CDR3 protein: CASKGAGGNQPQHF; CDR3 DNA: TGTGCCAGCAAGGGGGCTGGGGGCAATCAGCCCCAGCATTTT
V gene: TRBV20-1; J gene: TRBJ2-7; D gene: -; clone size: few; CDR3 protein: CSARDLGLDPASYEQYF; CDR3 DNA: TGCAGTGCTAGAGATTTAGGCTTAGACCCAGCGTCCTACGAGCAGTACTTC
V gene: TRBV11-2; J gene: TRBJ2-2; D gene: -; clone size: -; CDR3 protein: CASSLDLTDSPGELFF; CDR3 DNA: TGTGCCAGCAGCTTGGACCTTACGGACAGCCCCGGGGAGCTGTTTTTT
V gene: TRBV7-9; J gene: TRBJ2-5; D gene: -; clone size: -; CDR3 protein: CASNYGVQETQYF; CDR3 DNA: TGTGCCAGCAACTACGGGGTCCAAGAGACCCAGTACTTC
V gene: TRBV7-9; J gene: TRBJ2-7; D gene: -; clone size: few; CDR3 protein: CASSPPNYYEQYF; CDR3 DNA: TGTGCCAGCAGCCCCCCCAATTACTACGAGCAGTACTTC